Below are 20 T cell receptor beta chains sequenced from a single sample in a study of regulatory T cells in long-lasting Graves disease (dated by TCRdb to about 2021). Library preparation was by multiplex PCR. The data were produced on an Illumina HiSeq 4000. iRepertoire HTBI primers and Arm-PCR amplification of CDR3 regions were used to construct TCR beta libraries. The public reads were run again by TCRdb, first through fastp at Q25 and then through MiXCR, and only productive beta chains were kept. For every CDR3 protein sequence, its rows merge into one entry that carries the most common genes and DNA. The table for this sample lists hundreds of thousands of distinct CDR3 sequences; around 21% of them were counted only once. Less than 9% of the sample is in the top ten clones. In the paper's terms, the time point label means: persistent/refractory GD, antithyroid drugs over 5 years with positive TRAb. RNA was extracted from PBMCs in TRIzol for both TCR sequencing and RNA sequencing.

This specimen was peripheral blood mononuclear cells (PBMCs), taken when the disease was refractory, from a patient treated with antithyroid drugs. The receptors were sampled from a female donor with Graves disease.

This clonotype was counted only a few times. The genes are TRBV29-1 and TRBJ2-2, with D possibly being TRBD1 (6 bases). V dropped 6 bases and J dropped 4 bases, with 12 bases sitting between them. The CDR3 spans 13 residues. In germline, CDR1 is SQVTM, CDR2 ANQGSEA. The CDR3 nucleotides are TGCAGCGTCCCGGACAGAGGCACCGGGGAGCTGTTTTTT. Translating gives CSVPDRGTGELFF.

This clonotype was counted at least ten times. One end of the junction is discordant with germline, which a read error may explain. The chain is built from TRBV28 and TRBJ1-2; D unresolved. CDR1 MDHEN and CDR2 SYDVKM come from the germline V gene. This CDR3 is 13 amino acids long. The CDR3 DNA is TGTGCCAGCAGTTTACGTCGCATCTATAGCTACACCTTC. Its translation: CASSLRRIYSYTF.

J is TRBJ1-4 and V is TRBV4-2; D remains unclear. Deletions cut 1 base from V and 4 bases from J, with 4 bases between. In germline, CDR1 is LGHNA, CDR2 YNFKEQ. This CDR3 is 13 amino acids long. This CDR3 reads CASSQASNEKLFF. The CDR3 bases are TGTGCCAGCAGCCAAGCCAGTAATGAAAAACTGTTTTTT.

Concerning this clonotype: A read error is possible here, since a much larger clone lies one base away. The chain carries TRBV5-1 and TRBJ1-1; D perhaps matches TRBD1 (5 bases). The germline gives CDR1 SGHRS, CDR2 YFSETQ. Trimming cost V 4 bases and J 3 bases, with 13 bases left between them. CDR3 length: 14 amino acids. The CDR3 is CASSLSTDDTEAFF. Written as DNA, the CDR3 is TGCGCCAGCAGCCTATCGACAGACGACACTGAAGCTTTCTTT. The variable domain in full, completed from reference TRBV5-1 and TRBJ1-1, reads KAGVTQTPRYLIKTRGQQVTLSCSPISGHRSVSWYQQTPGQGLQFLFEYFSETQRNKGNFPGRFSGRQFSNSRSEMNVSTLELGDSALYLCASSLSTDDTEAFFGQGTRLTVV.

The chain has TRBV20-1 and TRBJ2-5, with 7 bases fitting TRBD2. CDR3 length: 14 amino acids. V was pared by 6 bases and J by 0 bases, with 7 bases of the junction left unmatched. Per germline, CDR1 DFQATT and CDR2 SNEGSKA (reference sequence). The CDR3 sequence: CSALRDYDQETQYF. CDR3 coding DNA: TGCAGTGCCCTAAGGGACTATGACCAAGAGACCCAGTACTTC.

This clonotype occurred many times. The rearrangement joins TRBV5-1 to TRBJ1-2, with D possibly matching TRBD1 (6 bases). Deletions cut 4 bases from V and 3 bases from J, with 19 bases between. The CDR3 totals 16 residues. Germline lookup yields CDR1 SGHRS and CDR2 YFSETQ. The CDR3 bases are TGCGCCAGCAGCCTCTACCTACAGGGCGTGTACTATGGCTACACCTTC. This sequence encodes CASSLYLQGVYYGYTF. The entire variable domain, with the rest obtained from reference TRBV5-1 and TRBJ1-2, is as follows: KAGVTQTPRYLIKTRGQQVTLSCSPISGHRSVSWYQQTPGQGLQFLFEYFSETQRNKGNFPGRFSGRQFSNSRSEMNVSTLELGDSALYLCASSLYLQGVYYGYTFGSGTRLTVV.

As to this clonotype: Germline is not matched at one junction end, which may reflect a read error. The chain carries TRBV7-2 and TRBJ1-3; tentatively, D is TRBD1 (5 bases). CDR3 length equals 16 residues. CDR1 and CDR2 (germline): SGHTA, FQGNSA. CDR3 nucleotide sequence: TGCGCCAGCAGCCAAGGCGGGGGTAGCTCTGGAAACACCATATATTTT. Its translation is CASSQGGGSSGNTIYF.

Many counts were recorded for this clonotype. The chain recombines TRBV7-2 with TRBJ1-1; D is ambiguous. The CDR3 is 15 amino acids. V was clipped by 1 base and J by 1 base, with 10 bases between them. Germline V gene sequence: CDR1 SGHTA, CDR2 FQGNSA. CDR3 region: CASSLVPGSNTEAFF. CDR3 coding DNA: TGTGCCAGCAGCTTAGTTCCGGGGTCGAACACTGAAGCTTTCTTT.

This rearrangement joins TRBV29-1 to TRBJ2-3; 9 bases line up with TRBD2. The CDR3 covers 13 residues. The germline CDR1 and CDR2 sequences are SQVTM and ANQGSEA. The J segment lost 5 bases and the V segment lost 4 bases, leaving 4 bases of the junction unmatched. The CDR3 protein is CSVVRGGGDTQYF. The DNA of the CDR3 is TGCAGCGTTGTGCGGGGGGGGGGAGATACGCAGTATTTT.

This clonotype was seen at least ten times. The chain uses TRBV7-8 and TRBJ1-2; tentatively, D is TRBD1 (6 bases). V lost 5 bases, J lost 6 bases, and 16 bases lay in between. Germline values: CDR1 SGHVS, CDR2 FQNEAQ. There are 14 residues in the CDR3. CDR3 DNA: TGTGCCAGCAGCCGGGGACACGACGCCCATGGCTACACCTTC. Translation gives CASSRGHDAHGYTF.

This clonotype was found a few times. V and J are TRBV15 and TRBJ1-1; D remains unclear. The CDR3 loop spans 16 amino acids. V was pared by 1 base and J by 3 bases, with 15 bases between. Germline lookup yields CDR1 LNHNV and CDR2 YYDKDF (reference sequence). The CDR3 spells CATSRVPHGLHTEAFF. DNA for the CDR3: TGTGCCACCAGCAGAGTACCACATGGATTACACACTGAAGCTTTCTTT. Drawing the rest from reference TRBV15 and TRBJ1-1, the complete variable domain is DAMVIQNPRYQVTQFGKPVTLSCSQTLNHNVMYWYQQKSSQAPKLLFHYYDKDFNNEADTPDNFQSRRPNTSFCFLDIRSPGLGDTAMYLCATSRVPHGLHTEAFFGQGTRLTVV.

Ten or more counts support this clonotype. In nucleotides, the CDR3 is TGTGCCAGCAGTCCGCCGCGGCTAGCCAAAAACATTCAGTACTTC. As protein: CASSPPRLAKNIQYF. This chain uses TRBV28 with TRBJ2-4; D is undetermined. Between the trimmed V and J ends, which lost 5 bases and 0 bases, there was a span of 11 bases. The CDR3 extends over 15 amino acids. In germline, CDR1 is MDHEN, CDR2 SYDVKM.

The chain has TRBV19 and TRBJ1-2, with 12 bases that match TRBD1. J gave up 1 base and V 6 bases, and 9 bases lay outside the gene matches. In germline, CDR1 is LNHDA, CDR2 SQIVND (reference sequence). This CDR3 spans 17 amino acids. The CDR3 DNA sequence: TGTGCCAGTAGGAAACCGGGACAGGGGGCAATTAACTATGGCTACACCTTC. Residues: CASRKPGQGAINYGYTF.

The table lists this clonotype with many counts. The DNA for the CDR3 is TGTGCCAGCAGTCCTGGGACACCCTCCTACGAGCAGTACTTC. It yields the protein CASSPGTPSYEQYF. V and J are TRBV27 and TRBJ2-7, with D possibly matching TRBD1 (6 bases). V lost 5 bases, J lost 0 bases, and 11 bases lay in between. The germline CDR1 and CDR2 sequences are MNHEY and SMNVEV (reference sequence). The CDR3 is made up of 14 amino acids.

This clonotype was detected a few times. The V and J genes are TRBV20-1 and TRBJ2-7; perhaps TRBD1 as D (5 bases). There are 15 residues in the CDR3. V was shortened by 0 bases and J by 4 bases, with 16 bases between the two germline ends. Germline assignment: CDR1 DFQATT and CDR2 SNEGSKA (reference sequence). The CDR3 bases are TGCAGTGCTAGAGATCCCCACAGGACCCAATACGAGCAGTACTTC. Its translation: CSARDPHRTQYEQYF.

This clonotype was counted at least ten times. The V gene is TRBV11-3, the J gene TRBJ2-5; TRBD2 matches at 7 bases. Germline-derived CDR1 and CDR2 are SGHNT and YENEEA. Germline trimming cut 1 base from V and 5 bases from J; bases unmatched to any gene: 7. The CDR3 extends over 15 amino acids. In DNA form, the CDR3 reads TGTGCCAGCAGCTTAGGGAAGGTCGGGAGGGAGACCCAGTACTTC. Translated: CASSLGKVGRETQYF.

This sequence joins TRBV3-1 and TRBJ2-2; tentative D call: TRBD2 (6 bases). The V end lost 5 bases, the J end lost 2 bases, and 9 bases lay between the germline ends. Germline V gene data show CDR1 as LGHDT and CDR2 as YNNKEL (reference sequence). This CDR3 spans 14 amino acids. The chain's CDR3 is CASSTRGNTGELFF. DNA of the CDR3: TGTGCCAGCAGCACGCGGGGAAACACCGGGGAGCTGTTTTTT.

This clonotype was detected ten times or more. The J gene is TRBJ2-2, the V gene TRBV24-1; 8 bases are a match to TRBD2. This CDR3 is 17 amino acids long. Trimming took 4 bases from V and 0 from J; bases not matched to a gene: 6. The germline V gene encodes CDR1 KGHDR and CDR2 SFDVKD. The CDR3 is CATSDTLAGPNTGELFF. CDR3 DNA sequence: TGTGCCACCAGTGACACTCTAGCGGGCCCGAACACCGGGGAGCTGTTTTTT.

V usage is TRBV2 and J usage is TRBJ2-7; TRBD2 matches 9 bases. Germline lookup yields CDR1 SNHLY and CDR2 FYNNEI. This CDR3 is 13 amino acids long. V lost 6 bases, J lost 6 bases, and 6 bases stayed unmatched. CDR3 bases: TGTGCCAGCAGAATAGCGGGAGCCGGCGAGCAGTACTTC. As protein: CASRIAGAGEQYF.

A few counts support this clonotype. This sequence joins TRBV19 and TRBJ1-2; no reliable D call. The V and J ends lost 6 bases and 8 bases respectively, with 19 bases between them. Per the germline V gene, CDR1 is LNHDA and CDR2 is SQIVND (reference sequence). The CDR3 is made up of 14 amino acids. The CDR3 here is CASRYAGRQSGYTF. The CDR3 DNA follows: TGTGCCAGTAGATACGCCGGAAGACAATCGGGCTACACCTTC.